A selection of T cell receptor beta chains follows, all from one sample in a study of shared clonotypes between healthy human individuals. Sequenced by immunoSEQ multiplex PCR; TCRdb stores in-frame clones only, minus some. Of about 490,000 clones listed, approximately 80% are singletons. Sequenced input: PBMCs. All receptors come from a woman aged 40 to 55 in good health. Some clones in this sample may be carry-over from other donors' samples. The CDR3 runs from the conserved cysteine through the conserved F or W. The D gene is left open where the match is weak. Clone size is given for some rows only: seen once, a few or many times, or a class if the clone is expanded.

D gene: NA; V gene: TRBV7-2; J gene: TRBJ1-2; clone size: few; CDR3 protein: CASSLVTGRANYGYTF; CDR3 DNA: TGTGCCAGCAGCTTAGTAACAGGAAGGGCTAACTATGGCTACACCTTC
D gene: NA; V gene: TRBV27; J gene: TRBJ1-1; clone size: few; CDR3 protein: CASTPVASVTEAFF; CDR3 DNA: TGTGCCAGCACCCCGGTGGCCTCCGTCACTGAAGCTTTCTTT
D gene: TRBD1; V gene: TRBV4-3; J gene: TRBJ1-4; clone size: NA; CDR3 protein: CASSQSGTGGEKLFF; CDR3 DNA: TGCGCCAGCAGCCAATCCGGGACAGGGGGTGAAAAACTGTTTTTT
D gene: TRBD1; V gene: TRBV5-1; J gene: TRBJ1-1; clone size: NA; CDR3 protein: CASSLQGSDTEAFF; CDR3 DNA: TGCGCCAGCAGCTTACAGGGGAGTGACACTGAAGCTTTCTTT
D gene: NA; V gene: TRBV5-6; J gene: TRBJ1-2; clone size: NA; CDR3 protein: CASSLMAGLYYGYTF; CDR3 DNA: TGTGCCAGCAGCTTGATGGCAGGGCTTTACTATGGCTACACCTTC
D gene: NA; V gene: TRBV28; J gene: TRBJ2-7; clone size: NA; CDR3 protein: CASSLAGYEQYF; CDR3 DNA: TGTGCCAGCAGTCTGGCAGGGTACGAGCAGTACTTC
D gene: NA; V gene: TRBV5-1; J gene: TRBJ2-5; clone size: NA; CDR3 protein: CASSPRDPKETQYF; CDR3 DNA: TGCGCCAGCAGCCCCCGGGACCCGAAAGAGACCCAGTACTTC
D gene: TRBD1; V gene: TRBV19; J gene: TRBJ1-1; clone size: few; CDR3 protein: CASSSWDRTANTEAFF; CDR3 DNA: TGTGCCAGTAGTAGCTGGGACAGGACGGCGAACACTGAAGCTTTCTTT
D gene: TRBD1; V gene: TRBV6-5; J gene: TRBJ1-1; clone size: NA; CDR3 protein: CASSRGGAGTEAFF; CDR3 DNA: TGTGCCAGCAGTCGAGGGGGCGCGGGGACTGAAGCTTTCTTT
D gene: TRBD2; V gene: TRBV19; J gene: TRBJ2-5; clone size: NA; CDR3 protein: CASSAGLAPLGTQYF; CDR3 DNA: TGTGCCAGTAGTGCCGGACTAGCGCCCCTGGGAACCCAGTACTTC
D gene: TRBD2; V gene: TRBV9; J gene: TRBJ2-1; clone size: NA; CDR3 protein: CASSGNSGAYNEQFF; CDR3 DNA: TGTGCCAGCAGCGGAAACAGCGGGGCCTACAATGAGCAGTTCTTC
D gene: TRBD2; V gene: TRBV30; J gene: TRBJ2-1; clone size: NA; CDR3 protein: CAWTLAGDNEQFF; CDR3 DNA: TGTGCCTGGACCCTAGCGGGAGATAATGAGCAGTTCTTC
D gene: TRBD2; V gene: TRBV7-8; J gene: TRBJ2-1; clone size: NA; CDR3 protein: CASSSGLAGDVTYNEQFF; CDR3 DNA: TGTGCCAGCAGCTCGGGACTAGCGGGAGACGTAACCTACAATGAGCAGTTCTTC
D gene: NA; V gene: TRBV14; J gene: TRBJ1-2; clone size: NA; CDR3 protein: CASSQANYGYTF; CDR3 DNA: TGTGCCAGCAGCCAAGCCAACTATGGCTACACCTTC
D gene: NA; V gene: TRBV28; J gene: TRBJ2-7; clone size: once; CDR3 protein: CASSSSSGDTNLYEQYF; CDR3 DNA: TGTGCCAGCAGTTCCTCCTCCGGGGACACCAACCTTTACGAGCAGTACTTC
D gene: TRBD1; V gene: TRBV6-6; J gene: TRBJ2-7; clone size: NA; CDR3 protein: CASSRDSFYEQYF; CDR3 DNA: TGTGCCAGCAGCCGGGACAGTTTCTACGAGCAGTACTTC
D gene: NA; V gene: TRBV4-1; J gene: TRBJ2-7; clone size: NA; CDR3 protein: CASSQDSGSGYEQYF; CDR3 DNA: TGCGCCAGCAGCCAAGACTCGGGGAGTGGCTACGAGCAGTACTTC
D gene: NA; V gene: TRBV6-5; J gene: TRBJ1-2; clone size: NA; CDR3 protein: CASSVDRNYGYTF; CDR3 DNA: TGTGCCAGCAGTGTCGACAGGAACTATGGCTACACCTTC
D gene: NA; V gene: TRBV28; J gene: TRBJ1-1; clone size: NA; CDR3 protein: CASTSVVNTEAFF; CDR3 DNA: TGTGCCAGCACCTCCGTGGTGAACACTGAAGCTTTCTTT
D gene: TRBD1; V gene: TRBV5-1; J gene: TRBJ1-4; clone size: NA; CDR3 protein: CASSVQGMDEKLFF; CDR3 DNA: TGCGCCAGCAGCGTACAGGGGATGGATGAAAAACTGTTTTTT
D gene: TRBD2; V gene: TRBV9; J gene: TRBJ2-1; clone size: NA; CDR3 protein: CASSVTDSGSVNNEQFF; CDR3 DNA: TGTGCCAGCAGCGTGACGGACAGCGGGAGTGTGAACAATGAGCAGTTCTTC
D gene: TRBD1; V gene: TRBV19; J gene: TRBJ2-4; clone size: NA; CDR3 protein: CASSKGQRNKNIQYF; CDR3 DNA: TGTGCCAGTAGTAAGGGACAGAGGAATAAAAACATTCAGTACTTC
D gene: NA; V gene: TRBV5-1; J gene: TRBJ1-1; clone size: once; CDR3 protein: CASSLTGMNTEAFF; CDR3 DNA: TGCGCCAGCAGCTTGACAGGGATGAACACTGAAGCTTTCTTT
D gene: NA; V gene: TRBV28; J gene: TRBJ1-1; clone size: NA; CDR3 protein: CASSFQRTEAFF; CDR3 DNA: TGTGCCAGCAGTTTCCAGAGAACTGAAGCTTTCTTT
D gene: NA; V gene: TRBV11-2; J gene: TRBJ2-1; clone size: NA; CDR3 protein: CASSFLGNEQFF; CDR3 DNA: TGTGCCAGCAGCTTCCTCGGGAATGAGCAGTTCTTC
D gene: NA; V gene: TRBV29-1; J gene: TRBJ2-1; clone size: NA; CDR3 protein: CSVAGMTSYNEQFF; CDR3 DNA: TGCAGCGTTGCCGGGATGACTTCCTACAATGAGCAGTTCTTC
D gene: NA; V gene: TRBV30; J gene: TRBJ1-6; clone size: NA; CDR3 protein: CAWSVTRDSPLHF; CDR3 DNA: TGTGCCTGGAGTGTAACCCGGGATTCACCCCTCCACTTT
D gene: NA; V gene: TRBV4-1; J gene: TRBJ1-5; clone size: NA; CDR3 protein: CASSQWGSNQPQHF; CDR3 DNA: TGCGCCAGCAGCCAGTGGGGGAGCAATCAGCCCCAGCATTTT
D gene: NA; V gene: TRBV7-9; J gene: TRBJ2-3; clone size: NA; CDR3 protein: CASTIRRSSTDTQYF; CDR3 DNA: TGTGCCAGCACTATCCGGCGCTCTAGCACAGATACGCAGTATTTT
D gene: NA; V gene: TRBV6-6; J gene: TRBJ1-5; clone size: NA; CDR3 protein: CASTPGTGYNQPQHF; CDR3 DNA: TGTGCCAGCACCCCCGGTACAGGGTACAATCAGCCCCAGCATTTT
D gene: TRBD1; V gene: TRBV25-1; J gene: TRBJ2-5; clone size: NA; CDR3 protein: CASSEGVRGLRETQYF; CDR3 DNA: TGTGCCAGCAGCGAGGGTGTTAGGGGGCTACGAGAGACCCAGTACTTC
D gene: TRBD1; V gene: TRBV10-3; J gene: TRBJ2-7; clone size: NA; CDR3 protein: CAISESHGQGVTYEQYF; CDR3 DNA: TGTGCCATCAGTGAGTCCCACGGACAGGGGGTGACCTACGAGCAGTACTTC